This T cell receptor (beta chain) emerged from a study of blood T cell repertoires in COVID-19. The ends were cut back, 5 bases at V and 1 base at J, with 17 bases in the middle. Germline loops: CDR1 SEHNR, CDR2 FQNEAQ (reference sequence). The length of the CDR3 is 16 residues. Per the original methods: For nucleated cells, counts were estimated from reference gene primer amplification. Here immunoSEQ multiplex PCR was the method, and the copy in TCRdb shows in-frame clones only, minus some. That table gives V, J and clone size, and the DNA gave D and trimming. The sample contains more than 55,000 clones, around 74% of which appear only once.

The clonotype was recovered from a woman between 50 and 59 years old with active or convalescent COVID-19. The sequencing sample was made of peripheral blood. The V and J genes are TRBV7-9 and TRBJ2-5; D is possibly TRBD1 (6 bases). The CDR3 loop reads CASSPPARGFQETQYF. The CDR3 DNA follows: TGTGCCAGCAGCCCCCCGGCGAGGGGGTTCCAAGAGACCCAGTACTTC.